The clone carrying this TCR beta chain occurred many times. The antigen is not known. This entry belongs to a study of neurological immune-mediated disorders. General study results and limits: It was HTLV-1-associated myelopathy that showed the most TCR clonal expansion, while multiple sclerosis showed the least, falling below healthy controls. No CDR3 amino acid sequences recurred among expanded clones across subjects, suggesting private repertoires in all groups.

Synthesis of cDNA was carried out by template-switch 5'RACE. The reaction used 10-nucleotide random UMIs. In TCRdb, the 5' RACE reads were re-called with MiXCR into one record per CDR3 protein. The sample records about 45,000 distinct CDR3 sequences, roughly a fifth being singletons. The length of the CDR3 is 14 residues. Trimming pared 2 bases from V and 7 bases from J, leaving 14 bases between. The germline V gene encodes CDR1 MNHNS and CDR2 SASEGT. Time point denoted: technical triplicate 3. Sequenced sample: PBMCs. This clonotype was obtained from a man aged 55-75 years with HTLV-1-associated myelopathy (HAM/TSP). The chain carries TRBV6-1 and TRBJ1-2; possible D gene TRBD1, 6 bases. The CDR3 loop is CASSESVRGIGYTF. The DNA of the CDR3 is TGTGCCAGCAGTGAATCAGTAAGGGGGATTGGCTACACCTTC.